The following is a TCR beta chain sequence with its context. V was trimmed by 5 bases and J by 3 bases, leaving 13 bases between them. The CDR3 spans 14 residues. The germline V gene has CDR1 LNHDA and CDR2 SQIVND (reference sequence). These data belong to a study of OX40 agonist ivuxolimab in advanced cancers. Study at large: Two cutaneous melanoma patients and one hepatocellular carcinoma patient, three in all, had partial responses.

Libraries were prepared by immunoSEQ multiplex PCR; TCRdb keeps only in-frame clonotypes and omits some of them. The repertoire has approximately 46,000 clones, 60% to 80% of them found once; the top ten carry over 2%. The receptor's source is an adult with an advanced solid tumor such as melanoma, head and neck, liver or kidney cancer. J is TRBJ1-2 and V is TRBV19; D may be TRBD1 (5 bases). The sample was CD4+ or CD8+ T cells sorted from blood, taken in a trial of the OX40 agonist ivuxolimab. The CDR3 loop reads CASSARQRDYGYTF. CDR3 DNA sequence: TGTGCCAGTAGTGCCCGACAGAGGGACTATGGCTACACCTTC.